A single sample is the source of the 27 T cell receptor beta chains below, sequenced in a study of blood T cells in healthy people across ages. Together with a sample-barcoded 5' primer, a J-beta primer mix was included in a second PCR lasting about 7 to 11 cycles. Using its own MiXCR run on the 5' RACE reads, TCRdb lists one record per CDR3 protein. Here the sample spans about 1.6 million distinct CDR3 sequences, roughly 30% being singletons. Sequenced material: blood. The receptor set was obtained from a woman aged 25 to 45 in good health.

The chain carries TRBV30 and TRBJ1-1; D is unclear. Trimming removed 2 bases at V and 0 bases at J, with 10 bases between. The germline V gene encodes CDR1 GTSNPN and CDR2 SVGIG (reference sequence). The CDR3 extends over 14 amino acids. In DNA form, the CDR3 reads TGTGCCTGGAGTCTCCAGAAGATGAACACTGAAGCTTTCTTT. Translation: CAWSLQKMNTEAFF. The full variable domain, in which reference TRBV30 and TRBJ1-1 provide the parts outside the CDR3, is SQTIHQWPATLVQPVGSPLSLECTVEGTSNPNLYWYRQAAGRGLQLLFYSVGIGQISSEVPQNLSASRPQDRQFILSSKKLLLSDSGFYLCAWSLQKMNTEAFFGQGTRLTVV.

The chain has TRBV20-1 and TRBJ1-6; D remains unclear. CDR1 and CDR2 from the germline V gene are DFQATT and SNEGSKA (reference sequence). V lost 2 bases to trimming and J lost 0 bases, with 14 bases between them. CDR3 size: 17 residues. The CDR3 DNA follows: TGCAGTGCTAGATCTGTGCTTGAAGGCTCCTATAATTCACCCCTCCACTTT. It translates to CSARSVLEGSYNSPLHF.

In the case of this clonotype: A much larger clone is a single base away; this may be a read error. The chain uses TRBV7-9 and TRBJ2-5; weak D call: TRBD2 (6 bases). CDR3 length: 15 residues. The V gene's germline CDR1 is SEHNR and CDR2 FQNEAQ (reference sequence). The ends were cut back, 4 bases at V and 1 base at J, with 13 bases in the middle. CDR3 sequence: CASSSGLRSQETQYF. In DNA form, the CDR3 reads TGTGCCAGCAGCTCGGGACTGAGATCCCAAGAGACCCAGTACTTC.

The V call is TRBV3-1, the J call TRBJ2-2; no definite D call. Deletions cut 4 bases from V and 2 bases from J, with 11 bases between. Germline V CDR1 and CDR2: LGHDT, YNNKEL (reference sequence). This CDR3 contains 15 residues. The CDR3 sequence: CASSRLDTNTGELFF. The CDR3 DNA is TGTGCCAGCAGCCGCCTCGACACTAACACCGGGGAGCTGTTTTTT.

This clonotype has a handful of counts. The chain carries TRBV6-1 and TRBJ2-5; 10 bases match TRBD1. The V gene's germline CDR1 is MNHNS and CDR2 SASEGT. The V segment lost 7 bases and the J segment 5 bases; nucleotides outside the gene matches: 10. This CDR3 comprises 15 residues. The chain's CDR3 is CASTQTGGWQETQYF. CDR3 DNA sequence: TGTGCCAGCACCCAGACAGGGGGCTGGCAGGAGACCCAGTACTTC.

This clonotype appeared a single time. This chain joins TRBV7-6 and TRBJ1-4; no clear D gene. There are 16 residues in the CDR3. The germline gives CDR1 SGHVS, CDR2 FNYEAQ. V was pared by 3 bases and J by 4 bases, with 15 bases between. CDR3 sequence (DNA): TGTGCCAGCAGCTTTGGCCCGGACCCTGGTAATGAAAAACTGTTTTTT. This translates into CASSFGPDPGNEKLFF.

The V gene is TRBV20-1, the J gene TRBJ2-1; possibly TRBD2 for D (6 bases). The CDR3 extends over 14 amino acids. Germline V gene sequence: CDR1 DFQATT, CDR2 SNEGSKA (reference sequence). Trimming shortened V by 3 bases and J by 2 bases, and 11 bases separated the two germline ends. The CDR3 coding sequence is TGCAGTGCTAGGGAGGGTCCGGCCTACAATGAGCAGTTCTTC. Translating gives CSAREGPAYNEQFF.

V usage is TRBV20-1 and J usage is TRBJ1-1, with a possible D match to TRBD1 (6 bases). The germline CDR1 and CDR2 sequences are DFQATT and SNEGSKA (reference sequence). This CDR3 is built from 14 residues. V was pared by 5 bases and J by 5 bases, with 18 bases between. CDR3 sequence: CSARKGGPRTEAFF. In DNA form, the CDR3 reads TGCAGTGCTCGTAAGGGGGGGCCGAGGACTGAAGCTTTCTTT.

CDR3 bases: TGCGCCAGCAGCTTTACCACCTACTATGGCTACACCTTC. Amino acid sequence: CASSFTTYYGYTF. The chain employs TRBV5-1 and TRBJ1-2, with D hard to call. The length of the CDR3 is 13 residues. Germline loops: CDR1 SGHRS, CDR2 YFSETQ. V was shortened by 2 bases and J by 3 bases, with 8 bases between the two germline ends.

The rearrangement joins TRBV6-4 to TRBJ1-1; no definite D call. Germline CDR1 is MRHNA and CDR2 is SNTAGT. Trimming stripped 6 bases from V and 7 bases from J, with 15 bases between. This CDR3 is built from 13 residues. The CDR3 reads CASRAYPGSEAFF. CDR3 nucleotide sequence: TGTGCCAGCAGGGCATACCCCGGGAGTGAAGCTTTCTTT.

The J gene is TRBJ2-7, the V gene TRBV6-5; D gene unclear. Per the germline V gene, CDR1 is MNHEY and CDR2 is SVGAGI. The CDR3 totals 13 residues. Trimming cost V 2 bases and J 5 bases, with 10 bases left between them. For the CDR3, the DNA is TGTGCCAGCAGTTACGCCAATGGTAACGAGCAGTACTTC. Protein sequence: CASSYANGNEQYF.

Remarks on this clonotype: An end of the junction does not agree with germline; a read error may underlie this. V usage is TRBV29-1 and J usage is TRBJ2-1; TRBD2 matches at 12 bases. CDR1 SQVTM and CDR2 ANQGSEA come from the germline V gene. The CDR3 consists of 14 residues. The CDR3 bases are TGCAGCATATCCGGGACTAGCGGGTACAATGGGCAGTTCTTC. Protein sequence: CSISGTSGYNGQFF.

CDR3 amino acids: CASSANPGQGLLGQYF. DNA for the CDR3: TGTGCCAGCAGCGCAAACCCGGGACAGGGGTTGCTTGGGCAGTACTTC. V and J are TRBV3-1 and TRBJ2-7; 10 nucleotides match TRBD1. Germline CDR1 LGHDT, CDR2 YNNKEL (reference sequence). CDR3 length: 16 amino acids. V was pared by 5 bases and J by 9 bases, with 16 bases of the junction left unmatched.

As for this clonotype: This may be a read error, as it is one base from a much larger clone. CDR3 coding DNA: TGTGCCGGCAGCCCTGGACAGCAACCCGCAGGCGACCGATCAGGCGACTACGAGCAGTACTTC. Protein sequence: CAGSPGQQPAGDRSGDYEQYF. The V call is TRBV12-3 or TRBV12-4, the J call TRBJ2-7, with D possibly TRBD1 on 6 matching bases. The CDR3 has 21 residues.

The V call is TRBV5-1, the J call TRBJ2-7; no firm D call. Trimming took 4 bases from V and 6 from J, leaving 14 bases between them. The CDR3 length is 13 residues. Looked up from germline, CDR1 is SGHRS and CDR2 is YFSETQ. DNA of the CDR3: TGCGCCAGCAGCACCTCGAACAGTCCCGAGCAGTACTTC. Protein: CASSTSNSPEQYF.

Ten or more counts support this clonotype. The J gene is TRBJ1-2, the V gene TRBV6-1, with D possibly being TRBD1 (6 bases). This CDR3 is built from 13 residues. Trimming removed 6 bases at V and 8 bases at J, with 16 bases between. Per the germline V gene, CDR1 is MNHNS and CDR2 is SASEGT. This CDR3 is CASSPGGANGYTF. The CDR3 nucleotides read TGTGCCAGCAGCCCTGGGGGGGCCAACGGCTACACCTTC.

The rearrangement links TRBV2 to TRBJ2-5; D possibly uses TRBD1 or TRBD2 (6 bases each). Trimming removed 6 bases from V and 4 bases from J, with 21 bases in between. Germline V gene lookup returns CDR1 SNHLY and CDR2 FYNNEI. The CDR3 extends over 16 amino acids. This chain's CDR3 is CASSGGMASVVETQYF. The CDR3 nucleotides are TGTGCCAGCAGCGGGGGCATGGCCTCAGTAGTAGAGACCCAGTACTTC. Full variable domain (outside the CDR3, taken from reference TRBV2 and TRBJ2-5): EPEVTQTPSHQVTQMGQEVILRCVPISNHLYFYWYRQILGQKVEFLVSFYNNEISEKSEIFDDQFSVERPDGSNFTLKIRSTKLEDSAMYFCASSGGMASVVETQYFGPGTRLLVL.

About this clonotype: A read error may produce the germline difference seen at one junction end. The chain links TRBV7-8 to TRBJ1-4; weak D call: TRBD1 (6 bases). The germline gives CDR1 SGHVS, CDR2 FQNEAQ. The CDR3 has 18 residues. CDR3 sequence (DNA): TGTGCCAGCAGCTTAATGTTTCCGGGGGCGAATGCCAATGAAAAACGGTTTTTT. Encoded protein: CASSLMFPGANANEKRFF. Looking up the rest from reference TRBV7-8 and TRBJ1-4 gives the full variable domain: GAGVSQSPRYKVAKRGQDVALRCDPISGHVSLFWYQQALGQGPEFLTYFQNEAQLDKSGLPSDRFFAERPEGSVSTLKIQRTQQEDSAVYLCASSLMFPGANANEKRFFGSGTQLSVL.

The DNA for the CDR3 is TGTGCCAGCAGCCCGTGGAAAAGCGGGTACACAGATACGCAGTATTTT. It is translated as CASSPWKSGYTDTQYF. This chain joins TRBV7-2 and TRBJ2-3, with a possible D match to TRBD2 (6 bases). Trimming left V 5 bases short and J 2 bases short, with 17 bases between. Germline-derived CDR1 and CDR2 are SGHTA and FQGNSA. This CDR3 is 16 amino acids long.

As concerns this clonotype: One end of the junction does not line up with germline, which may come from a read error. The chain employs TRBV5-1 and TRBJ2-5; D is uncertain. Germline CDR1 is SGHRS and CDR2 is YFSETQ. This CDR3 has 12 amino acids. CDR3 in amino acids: CASSLSQVTQYF. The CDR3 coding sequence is TGCGCCAGCAGCTTGAGTCAAGTGACCCAGTACTTC.

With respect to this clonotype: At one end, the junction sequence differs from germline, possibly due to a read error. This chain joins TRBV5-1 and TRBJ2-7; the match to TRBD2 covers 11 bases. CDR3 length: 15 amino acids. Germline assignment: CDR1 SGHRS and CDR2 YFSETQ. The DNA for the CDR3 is TGCGCCAGCAGAGCGACTAGCGGGGTTGCCTACGAACAGTACTTC. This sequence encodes CASRATSGVAYEQYF.

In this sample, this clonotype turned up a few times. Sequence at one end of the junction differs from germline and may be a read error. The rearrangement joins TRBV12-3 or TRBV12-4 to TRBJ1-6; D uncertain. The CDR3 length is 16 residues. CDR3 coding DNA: TGTGCCAGCAGCTTAGGTGTTAGGTCCTATAATTCACCCCTCCACTTT. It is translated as CASSLGVRSYNSPLHF.

CDR3 in DNA: TGCAGTGCTGTGGGACAGGGGGGTCGGGGCACTGAAGCTTTCTTT. Translation: CSAVGQGGRGTEAFF. The chain has TRBV20-1 and TRBJ1-1; 11 bases are shared with TRBD1. CDR3 length equals 15 residues. Losses at the gene ends were 5 bases for V and 4 bases for J; bases not matched to a gene: 9. Germline V lookup: CDR1 DFQATT, CDR2 SNEGSKA (reference sequence).

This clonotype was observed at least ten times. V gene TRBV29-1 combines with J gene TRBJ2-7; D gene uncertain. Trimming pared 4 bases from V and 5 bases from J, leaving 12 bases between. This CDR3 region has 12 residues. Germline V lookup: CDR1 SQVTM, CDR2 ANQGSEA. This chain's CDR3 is CSVGELADEQYF. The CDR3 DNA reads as TGCAGCGTTGGAGAACTGGCTGACGAGCAGTACTTC.

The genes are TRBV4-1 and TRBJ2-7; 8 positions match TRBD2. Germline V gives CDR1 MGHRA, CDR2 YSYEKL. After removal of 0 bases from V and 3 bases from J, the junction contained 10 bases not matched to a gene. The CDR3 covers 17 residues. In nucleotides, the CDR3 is TGCGCCAGCAGCCAAGATCTGGGGACCACTAGCGGCTACGAGCAGTACTTC. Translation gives CASSQDLGTTSGYEQYF.

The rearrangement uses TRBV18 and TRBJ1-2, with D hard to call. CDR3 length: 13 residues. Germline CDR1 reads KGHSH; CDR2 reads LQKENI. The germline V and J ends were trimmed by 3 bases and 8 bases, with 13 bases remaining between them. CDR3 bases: TGTGCCAGCTCACCTACAGCTGACTCGGGCTACACCTTC. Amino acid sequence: CASSPTADSGYTF.

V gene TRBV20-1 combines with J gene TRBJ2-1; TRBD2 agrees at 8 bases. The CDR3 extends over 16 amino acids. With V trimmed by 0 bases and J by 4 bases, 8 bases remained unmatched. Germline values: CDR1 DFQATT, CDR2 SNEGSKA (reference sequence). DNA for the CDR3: TGCAGTGCTAGAGACTTTCAGCGGGGGACGTACAATGAGCAGTTCTTC. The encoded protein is CSARDFQRGTYNEQFF.